This TCR beta chain came from a study of cytomegalovirus exposure and HLA in healthy donors (dated by TCRdb to about 2017). About the study as a whole: An earlier analysis of several hundred of the donors reported about 260 Gb of sequence data and 117 million unique TCR beta sequences obtained from about 170 million T cells. Genome-wide SNP genotypes for about 60% of the roughly 700 donors were used in a later genetic analysis, which treated that subset as a discovery cohort. In a later analysis, previously published TCR beta repertoires from 666 donors were re-analyzed and high-resolution HLA genotyping was added so that TCR occurrence patterns could be studied. All discovery cohort repertoires had been generated using a single sequencing platform. Around 320 gigabases of sequencing data and tens of millions of unique TCR sequences were included in an early release covering around 650 HLA-typed donors. The T cell repertoires of under 700 subjects were profiled by immunosequencing and related to cytomegalovirus serostatus. Among the approximately 430 genotyped donors, under 90% belonged to the genetic ancestry cluster associated with self-reported Caucasian donors. Among 398 genotyped donors of the cohort, an average of roughly 240,000 unique TCR beta nucleotide sequences were sequenced per donor, 15% to 20% of them non-productive. Donor age, sex, ethnicity and CMV serostatus were collected together with the repertoire data. High-throughput TCR immunosequencing, statistical association of individual TCRs with disease status, and machine learning were combined to predict cytomegalovirus infection status. Roughly 5 DR-DQ haplotypes were treated as single units for association and clustering because of strong linkage in the cohort. Rather than drawing on any new phenotypic data, the later analysis identified candidate immune exposures from TCR beta sequences and the way those sequences occurred across donors. A separate validation cohort of over a hundred different subjects was used in addition to the approximately 700-subject first cohort. Typing coverage differed by locus: A, B, C, DRB1 and DQB1 were typed in about 620-630 donors, DQA1 in 500 to 550, DPA1 in approximately 610, and DPB1 in just under 480. An earlier analysis of several hundred of the donors applied high-throughput TCR beta sequencing to assess whether each TCR beta V gene segment acted as functional or pseudogenic. Both class I and class II loci were covered by HLA typing, at four-digit resolution. The study aimed to test whether signatures of past pathogen exposure could be identified by cataloging public T cell receptors.

The method behind the library was the immunoSEQ multiplex PCR assay. The multiplex PCR relied on a mix of 60 forward primers for TCR Vbeta segments and 13 reverse primers for TCR Jbeta segments. The CDR3 region of rearranged TCR beta genes was amplified from genomic DNA by a multiplex PCR assay. On the Illumina HiSeq System, the amplified TCR beta libraries were sequenced as 87-base-pair reads. The study's own analysis went as follows. Across the 700 or so repertoires, a later analysis counted tens of millions of unique TCR beta chains, around 10 million of which were shared by at least two donors. To remove PCR and sequencing errors, raw reads were error-corrected and collapsed into unique sequences using a nearest-neighbor algorithm that merged closely related sequences. V, D and J gene segments were assigned by aligning CDR3 sequences to IMGT reference sequences. For a sequence to be retained, at least a six-nucleotide match to both a V gene segment and a J gene segment was required. A rearrangement was called productive if the CDR3 had no stop codons and remained in frame with V and J, and every other rearrangement was called non-productive. Following IMGT convention, CDR3 was defined as the stretch from the second conserved V-encoded cysteine up to the conserved J-encoded phenylalanine. Sequences without an unambiguous match to a single V gene segment were excluded from the earlier analysis of over 500 of the donors. In an earlier analysis of 587 of the donors, a V segment was called functional when productive rearrangements were above 56.7%, and segregating when the standard deviation between donors exceeded 5%. A statistical classification framework was developed to diagnose cytomegalovirus status using the catalog of TCR beta chain sequences. In a later analysis, V and J genes were assigned by comparing TCR nucleotide sequences against IMGT/GENE-DB human TR gene sequences. The TCRdist pipeline was used in a later analysis to assign CDR3 sequences and most-parsimonious VDJ recombination scenarios. In a later analysis, each TCR beta chain was defined by its CDR3 amino acid sequence together with its V-gene family, and reads without a unique V-gene family were excluded. To address suspected cross-contamination and a sequencing artifact, a later analysis removed under 600 highly shared, low-generation-probability nucleotide sequences. In a later analysis, a clonal expansion index for each public chain was calculated from normalized within-repertoire ranks of inferred template counts. In a later analysis, generation probabilities were computed with a VDJ recombination model fitted to out-of-frame rearrangements, and the resulting probabilities were checked against IGoR. In a later analysis, TCR-TCR, TCR-HLA and TCR-CMV co-occurrence was scored with hypergeometric tests, and a repertoire-size bias correction was applied to TCR pairs. A later analysis estimated false discovery rates by permuting HLA or CMV assignments 20 times. In a later analysis, co-occurring TCRs were grouped using DBSCAN, with TCRdist sequence similarity added in when clustering inside HLA-allele-positive subsets. Co-occurrence clustering excluded repertoires with fewer than 30,000 or more than 120,000 public chains, plus five with anomalous nucleotide sharing. This is the immuneACCESS table as TCRdb keeps it, with only in-frame sequences that have V and J called. A part of the clones is gone; compared with another copy, unresolved V genes explain less than half, and the rest is unexplained. From that table come the V and J calls and clone size; the DNA was used to work out D and trimming. Recorded for this sample are roughly 100,000 clones; over 65% of them occurred a single time. The ten top clones hold approximately 16% of the sample.

Beyond this particular receptor, the publication reports: Because counts were too low, about 15 rarely observed V segments, including chromosome 9 orphons, were left out of the earlier analysis of 500 to 750 of the donors. Correlated functional status among segregating V segments might be attributable to linkage disequilibrium, but an unknown experimental factor could not be ruled out. In a later genetic analysis, fewer N-insertions in productive TCRs were reported among donors in an Asian-associated ancestry cluster than the 666-donor mean. In a later analysis, the rate of TCR association differed among HLA loci, with DRB1 alleles having the most associated TCRs and HLA-C alleles having the fewest. A later analysis found that HLA-associated TCR beta chains were more clonally expanded and had lower generation probabilities than equally common non-associated chains. HLA typing was unavailable for some donors at each locus, so association tests used only the typed subset. Roughly uniform sequencing depth across donors was assumed in presence/absence analyses, although this assumption may not hold. The classifier was reported to diagnose cytomegalovirus status with high specificity and sensitivity in both the original and validation cohorts. An association between a missense DCLRE1C variant and V-gene and J-gene trimming of TCR beta chains was found in a later genetic analysis and replicated in an independent cohort. In an earlier analysis of some 500 of the donors, most TCR beta V segments were observed in productive rearrangements about 87% or about 30% of the time, broadly matching IMGT annotations. A later analysis associated 15,000 or so TCR beta sequences with specific HLA alleles at a false discovery rate of 0.05. Immune exposure information for the cohort was limited to CMV serostatus. According to the authors, the approach could potentially be generalized to other disease states and immunological phenotypes. Assigning TCR associations to individual alleles was difficult when HLA alleles, especially DR and DQ, strongly co-occurred. Most TCR sequences were observed very rarely across donors, whereas some public TCRs were present in many individuals. This cohort had only TCR beta chains sequenced, and the lack of alpha or paired-chain data limited which features could be detected. A further reported finding was that TCR beta sequences accurately predicted the HLA-A and HLA-B alleles for most subjects in the first cohort. A cluster of highly shared sequence variants was judged likely to represent a technical artifact of the sequencing pipeline. In the study, around 160 TCR beta chains were listed as associated with cytomegalovirus. A later analysis found that most CMV-associated TCR beta chains appeared HLA-restricted, with HLA associations seemingly driven largely by CMV exposure. According to a later analysis, parvovirus B19, influenza, CMV and Epstein-Barr virus appeared linked to several top co-occurrence clusters. Three of the identified cytomegalovirus-associated TCR beta chains were confirmed in vitro to be specific for cytomegalovirus antigens.

About this clone: What antigen it recognizes has not been identified. No much larger clone is present one base from it, and per-base qualities are unavailable.

The cohort was made up of approximately 670 healthy bone marrow donors. At the time of sampling, all cohort members were nominally healthy, though unrecorded immune exposures were likely present. The donor was CMV seropositive and belonged to the group of 250 to 300 seropositive cohort members. A peripheral blood sample was collected from each donor, and TCR beta sequencing was performed on peripheral blood mononuclear cells. The Qiagen DNeasy Blood Extraction Kit was used to extract genomic DNA from the blood cell samples. The TCR comes from a young woman in good health and CMV-seropositive. What was sequenced was PBMCs.

The DNA is as follows: TGTGCCAGCAGGAAACTAGCGGGAGAGAGTGGTGAGCAGTTCTTC. It translates to CASRKLAGESGEQFF. This sequence uses TRBV2 and TRBJ2-1, and 11 junction bases match TRBD2. The CDR3 goes from the cysteine to the phenylalanine over 15 residues. Only the CDR3 DNA stays, 45 bases, in frame from base 1. From the germline V gene, CDR1 is SNHLY and CDR2 is FYNNEI. The V end gives up 6 bases and the J end 9 bases, leaving 10 bases in the junction not matched to a gene.